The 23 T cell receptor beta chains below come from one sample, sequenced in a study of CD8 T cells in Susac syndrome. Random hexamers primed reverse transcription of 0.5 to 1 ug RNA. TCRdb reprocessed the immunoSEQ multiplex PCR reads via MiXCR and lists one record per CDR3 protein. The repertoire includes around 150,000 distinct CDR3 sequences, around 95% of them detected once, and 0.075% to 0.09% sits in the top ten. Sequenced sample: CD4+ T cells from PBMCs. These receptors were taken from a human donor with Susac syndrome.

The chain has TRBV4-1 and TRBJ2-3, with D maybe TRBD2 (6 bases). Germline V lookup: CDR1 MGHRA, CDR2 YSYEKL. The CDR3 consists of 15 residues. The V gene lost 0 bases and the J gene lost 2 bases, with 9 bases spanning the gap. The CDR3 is CASSQELATTDTQYF. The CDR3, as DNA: TGCGCCAGCAGCCAAGAACTAGCAACCACAGATACGCAGTATTTT.

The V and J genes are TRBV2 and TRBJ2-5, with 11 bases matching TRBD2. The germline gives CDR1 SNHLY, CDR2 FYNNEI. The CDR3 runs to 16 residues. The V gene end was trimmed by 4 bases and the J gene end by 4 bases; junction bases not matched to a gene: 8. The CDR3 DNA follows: TGTGCCAGCAGTGCTAGCGGGGGGCCTAAAGGAGAGACCCAGTACTTC. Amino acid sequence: CASSASGGPKGETQYF.

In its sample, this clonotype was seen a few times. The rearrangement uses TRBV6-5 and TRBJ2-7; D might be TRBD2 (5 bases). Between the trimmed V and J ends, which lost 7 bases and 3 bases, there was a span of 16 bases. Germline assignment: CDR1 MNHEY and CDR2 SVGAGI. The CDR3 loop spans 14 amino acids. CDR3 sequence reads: CASKLTRGNYEQYF. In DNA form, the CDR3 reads TGTGCCAGCAAGTTAACCCGAGGGAACTACGAGCAGTACTTC.

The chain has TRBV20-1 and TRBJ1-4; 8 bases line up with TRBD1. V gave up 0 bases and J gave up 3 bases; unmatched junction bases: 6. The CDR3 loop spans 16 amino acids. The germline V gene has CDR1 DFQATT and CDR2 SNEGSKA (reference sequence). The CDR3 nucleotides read TGCAGTGCTAGAGAACCCCGACAGGGGCCTAATGAAAAACTGTTTTTT. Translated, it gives CSAREPRQGPNEKLFF.

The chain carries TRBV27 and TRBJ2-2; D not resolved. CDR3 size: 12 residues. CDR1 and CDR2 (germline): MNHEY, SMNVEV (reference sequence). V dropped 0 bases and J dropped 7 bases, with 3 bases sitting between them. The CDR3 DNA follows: TGTGCCAGCAGTTTATCAAACGGGGAGCTGTTTTTT. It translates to CASSLSNGELFF.

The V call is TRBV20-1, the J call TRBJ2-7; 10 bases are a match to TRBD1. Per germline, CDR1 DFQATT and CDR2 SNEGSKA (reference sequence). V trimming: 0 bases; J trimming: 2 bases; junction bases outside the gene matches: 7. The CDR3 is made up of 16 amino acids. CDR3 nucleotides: TGCAGTGCTAGAGAGCTCCGGGACAGGGGCCCCTACGAGCAGTACTTC. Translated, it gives CSARELRDRGPYEQYF.

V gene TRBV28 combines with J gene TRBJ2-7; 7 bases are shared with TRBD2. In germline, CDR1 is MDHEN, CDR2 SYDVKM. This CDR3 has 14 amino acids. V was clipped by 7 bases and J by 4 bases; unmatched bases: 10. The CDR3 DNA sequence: TGTGCCAGCACCAAGGCACTAGCGACTTACGAGCAGTACTTC. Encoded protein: CASTKALATYEQYF.

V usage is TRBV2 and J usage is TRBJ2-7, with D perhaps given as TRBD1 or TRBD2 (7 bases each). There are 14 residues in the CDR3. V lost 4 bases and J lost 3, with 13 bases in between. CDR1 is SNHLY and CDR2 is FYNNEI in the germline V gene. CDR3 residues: CASSGQGGFYEQYF. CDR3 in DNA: TGTGCCAGCAGTGGTCAGGGGGGGTTCTACGAGCAGTACTTC. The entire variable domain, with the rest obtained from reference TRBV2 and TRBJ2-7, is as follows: EPEVTQTPSHQVTQMGQEVILRCVPISNHLYFYWYRQILGQKVEFLVSFYNNEISEKSEIFDDQFSVERPDGSNFTLKIRSTKLEDSAMYFCASSGQGGFYEQYFGPGTRLTVT.

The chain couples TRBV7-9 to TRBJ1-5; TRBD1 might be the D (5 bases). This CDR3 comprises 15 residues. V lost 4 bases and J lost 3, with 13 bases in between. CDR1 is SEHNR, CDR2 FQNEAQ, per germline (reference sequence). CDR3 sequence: CASSSIGAHNQPQHF. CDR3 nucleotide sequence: TGTGCCAGCAGCTCTATAGGGGCCCACAATCAGCCCCAGCATTTT.

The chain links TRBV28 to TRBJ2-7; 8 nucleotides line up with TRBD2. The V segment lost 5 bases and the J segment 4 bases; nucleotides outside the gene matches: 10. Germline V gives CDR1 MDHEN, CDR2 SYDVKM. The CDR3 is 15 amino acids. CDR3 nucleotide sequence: TGTGCCAGCAGTCCCTCCCAGAGCGGGAGTTACGAGCAGTACTTC. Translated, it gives CASSPSQSGSYEQYF.

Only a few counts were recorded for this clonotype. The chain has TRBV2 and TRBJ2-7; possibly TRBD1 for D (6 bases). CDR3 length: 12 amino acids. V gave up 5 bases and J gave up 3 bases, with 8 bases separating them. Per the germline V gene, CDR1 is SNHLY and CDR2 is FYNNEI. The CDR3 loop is CASSSDSYEQYF. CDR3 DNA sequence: TGTGCCAGCAGTTCGGACAGCTACGAGCAGTACTTC.

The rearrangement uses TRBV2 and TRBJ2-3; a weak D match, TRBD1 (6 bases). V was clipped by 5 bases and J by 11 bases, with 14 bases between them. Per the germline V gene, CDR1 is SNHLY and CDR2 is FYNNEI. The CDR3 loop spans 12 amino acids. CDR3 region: CASSLQGPGQYF. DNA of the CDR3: TGTGCCAGCAGTCTACAGGGCCCCGGGCAGTATTTT.

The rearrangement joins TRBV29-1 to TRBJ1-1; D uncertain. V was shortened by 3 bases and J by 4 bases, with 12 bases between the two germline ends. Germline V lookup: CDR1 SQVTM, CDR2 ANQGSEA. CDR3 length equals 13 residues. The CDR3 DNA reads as TGCAGCGTTGAGTGGTTTGAGAGCACTGAAGCTTTCTTT. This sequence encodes CSVEWFESTEAFF.

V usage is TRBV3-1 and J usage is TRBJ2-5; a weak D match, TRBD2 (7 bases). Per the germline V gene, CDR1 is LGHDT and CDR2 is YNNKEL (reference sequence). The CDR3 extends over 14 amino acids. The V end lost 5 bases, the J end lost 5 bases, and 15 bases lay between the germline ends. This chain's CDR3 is CASSDSGGVETQYF. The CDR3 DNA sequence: TGTGCCAGCAGCGACTCGGGGGGCGTGGAGACCCAGTACTTC.

CDR3 DNA: TGTGCCAGCAGTTTGGCCGTCGATCAGCCCCAGCATTTT. Residues: CASSLAVDQPQHF. The genes are TRBV27 and TRBJ1-5; the D is unclear. Germline V gene data show CDR1 as MNHEY and CDR2 as SMNVEV (reference sequence). The CDR3 runs to 13 residues. Trimming shortened V by 3 bases and J by 5 bases, and 8 bases separated the two germline ends.

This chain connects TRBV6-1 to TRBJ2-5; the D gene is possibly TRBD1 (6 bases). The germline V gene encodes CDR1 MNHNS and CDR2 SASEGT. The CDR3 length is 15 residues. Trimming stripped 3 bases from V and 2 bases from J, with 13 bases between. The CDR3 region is CASSELAGTQETQYF. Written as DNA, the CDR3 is TGTGCCAGCAGTGAGCTGGCAGGGACACAAGAGACCCAGTACTTC.

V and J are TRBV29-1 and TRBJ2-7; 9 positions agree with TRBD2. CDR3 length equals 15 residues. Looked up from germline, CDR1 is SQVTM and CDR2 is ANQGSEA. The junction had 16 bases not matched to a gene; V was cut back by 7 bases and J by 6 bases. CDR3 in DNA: TGCAGCGATAGAAACTTGGGACTAGCTAGTCTCGAGCAGTACTTC. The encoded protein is CSDRNLGLASLEQYF.

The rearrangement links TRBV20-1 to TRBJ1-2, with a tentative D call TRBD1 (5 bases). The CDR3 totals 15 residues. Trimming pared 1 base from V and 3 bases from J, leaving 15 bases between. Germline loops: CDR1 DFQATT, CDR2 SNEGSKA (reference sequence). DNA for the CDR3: TGCAGTGCTAGAGTCGGAGGCCAGGGCGACTATGGCTACACCTTC. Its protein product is CSARVGGQGDYGYTF.

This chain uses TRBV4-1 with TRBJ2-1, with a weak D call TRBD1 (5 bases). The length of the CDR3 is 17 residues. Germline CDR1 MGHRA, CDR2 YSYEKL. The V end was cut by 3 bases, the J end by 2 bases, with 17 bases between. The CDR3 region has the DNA TGCGCCAGCAGCCAGGGCCAAGGGGCCCTACCCTACAATGAGCAGTTCTTC. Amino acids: CASSQGQGALPYNEQFF.

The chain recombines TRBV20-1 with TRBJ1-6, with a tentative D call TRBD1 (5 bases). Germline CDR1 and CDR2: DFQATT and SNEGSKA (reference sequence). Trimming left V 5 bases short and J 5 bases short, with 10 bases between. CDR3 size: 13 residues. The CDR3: CSASQGNNSPLHF. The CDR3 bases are TGCAGTGCTTCCCAGGGCAATAATTCACCCCTCCACTTT.

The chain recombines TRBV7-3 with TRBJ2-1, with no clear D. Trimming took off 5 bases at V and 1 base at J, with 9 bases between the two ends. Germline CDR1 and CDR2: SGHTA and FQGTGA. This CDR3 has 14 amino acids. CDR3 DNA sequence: TGTGCCAGCAGCCCCACTACTTCCTACAATGAGCAGTTCTTC. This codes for CASSPTTSYNEQFF.

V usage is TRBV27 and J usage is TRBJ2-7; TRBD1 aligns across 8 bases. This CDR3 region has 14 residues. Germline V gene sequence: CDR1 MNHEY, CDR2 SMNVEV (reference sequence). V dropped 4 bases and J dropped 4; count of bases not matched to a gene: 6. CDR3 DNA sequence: TGTGCCAGCAGTTCCCGACAGGGGTATTACGAGCAGTACTTC. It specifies CASSSRQGYYEQYF.

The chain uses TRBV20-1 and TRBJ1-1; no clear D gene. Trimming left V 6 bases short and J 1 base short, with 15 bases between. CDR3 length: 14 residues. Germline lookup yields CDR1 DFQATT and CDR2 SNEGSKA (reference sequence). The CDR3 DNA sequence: TGCAGTGCAAGGTGGAGACTAGAGAACACTGAAGCTTTCTTT. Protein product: CSARWRLENTEAFF.